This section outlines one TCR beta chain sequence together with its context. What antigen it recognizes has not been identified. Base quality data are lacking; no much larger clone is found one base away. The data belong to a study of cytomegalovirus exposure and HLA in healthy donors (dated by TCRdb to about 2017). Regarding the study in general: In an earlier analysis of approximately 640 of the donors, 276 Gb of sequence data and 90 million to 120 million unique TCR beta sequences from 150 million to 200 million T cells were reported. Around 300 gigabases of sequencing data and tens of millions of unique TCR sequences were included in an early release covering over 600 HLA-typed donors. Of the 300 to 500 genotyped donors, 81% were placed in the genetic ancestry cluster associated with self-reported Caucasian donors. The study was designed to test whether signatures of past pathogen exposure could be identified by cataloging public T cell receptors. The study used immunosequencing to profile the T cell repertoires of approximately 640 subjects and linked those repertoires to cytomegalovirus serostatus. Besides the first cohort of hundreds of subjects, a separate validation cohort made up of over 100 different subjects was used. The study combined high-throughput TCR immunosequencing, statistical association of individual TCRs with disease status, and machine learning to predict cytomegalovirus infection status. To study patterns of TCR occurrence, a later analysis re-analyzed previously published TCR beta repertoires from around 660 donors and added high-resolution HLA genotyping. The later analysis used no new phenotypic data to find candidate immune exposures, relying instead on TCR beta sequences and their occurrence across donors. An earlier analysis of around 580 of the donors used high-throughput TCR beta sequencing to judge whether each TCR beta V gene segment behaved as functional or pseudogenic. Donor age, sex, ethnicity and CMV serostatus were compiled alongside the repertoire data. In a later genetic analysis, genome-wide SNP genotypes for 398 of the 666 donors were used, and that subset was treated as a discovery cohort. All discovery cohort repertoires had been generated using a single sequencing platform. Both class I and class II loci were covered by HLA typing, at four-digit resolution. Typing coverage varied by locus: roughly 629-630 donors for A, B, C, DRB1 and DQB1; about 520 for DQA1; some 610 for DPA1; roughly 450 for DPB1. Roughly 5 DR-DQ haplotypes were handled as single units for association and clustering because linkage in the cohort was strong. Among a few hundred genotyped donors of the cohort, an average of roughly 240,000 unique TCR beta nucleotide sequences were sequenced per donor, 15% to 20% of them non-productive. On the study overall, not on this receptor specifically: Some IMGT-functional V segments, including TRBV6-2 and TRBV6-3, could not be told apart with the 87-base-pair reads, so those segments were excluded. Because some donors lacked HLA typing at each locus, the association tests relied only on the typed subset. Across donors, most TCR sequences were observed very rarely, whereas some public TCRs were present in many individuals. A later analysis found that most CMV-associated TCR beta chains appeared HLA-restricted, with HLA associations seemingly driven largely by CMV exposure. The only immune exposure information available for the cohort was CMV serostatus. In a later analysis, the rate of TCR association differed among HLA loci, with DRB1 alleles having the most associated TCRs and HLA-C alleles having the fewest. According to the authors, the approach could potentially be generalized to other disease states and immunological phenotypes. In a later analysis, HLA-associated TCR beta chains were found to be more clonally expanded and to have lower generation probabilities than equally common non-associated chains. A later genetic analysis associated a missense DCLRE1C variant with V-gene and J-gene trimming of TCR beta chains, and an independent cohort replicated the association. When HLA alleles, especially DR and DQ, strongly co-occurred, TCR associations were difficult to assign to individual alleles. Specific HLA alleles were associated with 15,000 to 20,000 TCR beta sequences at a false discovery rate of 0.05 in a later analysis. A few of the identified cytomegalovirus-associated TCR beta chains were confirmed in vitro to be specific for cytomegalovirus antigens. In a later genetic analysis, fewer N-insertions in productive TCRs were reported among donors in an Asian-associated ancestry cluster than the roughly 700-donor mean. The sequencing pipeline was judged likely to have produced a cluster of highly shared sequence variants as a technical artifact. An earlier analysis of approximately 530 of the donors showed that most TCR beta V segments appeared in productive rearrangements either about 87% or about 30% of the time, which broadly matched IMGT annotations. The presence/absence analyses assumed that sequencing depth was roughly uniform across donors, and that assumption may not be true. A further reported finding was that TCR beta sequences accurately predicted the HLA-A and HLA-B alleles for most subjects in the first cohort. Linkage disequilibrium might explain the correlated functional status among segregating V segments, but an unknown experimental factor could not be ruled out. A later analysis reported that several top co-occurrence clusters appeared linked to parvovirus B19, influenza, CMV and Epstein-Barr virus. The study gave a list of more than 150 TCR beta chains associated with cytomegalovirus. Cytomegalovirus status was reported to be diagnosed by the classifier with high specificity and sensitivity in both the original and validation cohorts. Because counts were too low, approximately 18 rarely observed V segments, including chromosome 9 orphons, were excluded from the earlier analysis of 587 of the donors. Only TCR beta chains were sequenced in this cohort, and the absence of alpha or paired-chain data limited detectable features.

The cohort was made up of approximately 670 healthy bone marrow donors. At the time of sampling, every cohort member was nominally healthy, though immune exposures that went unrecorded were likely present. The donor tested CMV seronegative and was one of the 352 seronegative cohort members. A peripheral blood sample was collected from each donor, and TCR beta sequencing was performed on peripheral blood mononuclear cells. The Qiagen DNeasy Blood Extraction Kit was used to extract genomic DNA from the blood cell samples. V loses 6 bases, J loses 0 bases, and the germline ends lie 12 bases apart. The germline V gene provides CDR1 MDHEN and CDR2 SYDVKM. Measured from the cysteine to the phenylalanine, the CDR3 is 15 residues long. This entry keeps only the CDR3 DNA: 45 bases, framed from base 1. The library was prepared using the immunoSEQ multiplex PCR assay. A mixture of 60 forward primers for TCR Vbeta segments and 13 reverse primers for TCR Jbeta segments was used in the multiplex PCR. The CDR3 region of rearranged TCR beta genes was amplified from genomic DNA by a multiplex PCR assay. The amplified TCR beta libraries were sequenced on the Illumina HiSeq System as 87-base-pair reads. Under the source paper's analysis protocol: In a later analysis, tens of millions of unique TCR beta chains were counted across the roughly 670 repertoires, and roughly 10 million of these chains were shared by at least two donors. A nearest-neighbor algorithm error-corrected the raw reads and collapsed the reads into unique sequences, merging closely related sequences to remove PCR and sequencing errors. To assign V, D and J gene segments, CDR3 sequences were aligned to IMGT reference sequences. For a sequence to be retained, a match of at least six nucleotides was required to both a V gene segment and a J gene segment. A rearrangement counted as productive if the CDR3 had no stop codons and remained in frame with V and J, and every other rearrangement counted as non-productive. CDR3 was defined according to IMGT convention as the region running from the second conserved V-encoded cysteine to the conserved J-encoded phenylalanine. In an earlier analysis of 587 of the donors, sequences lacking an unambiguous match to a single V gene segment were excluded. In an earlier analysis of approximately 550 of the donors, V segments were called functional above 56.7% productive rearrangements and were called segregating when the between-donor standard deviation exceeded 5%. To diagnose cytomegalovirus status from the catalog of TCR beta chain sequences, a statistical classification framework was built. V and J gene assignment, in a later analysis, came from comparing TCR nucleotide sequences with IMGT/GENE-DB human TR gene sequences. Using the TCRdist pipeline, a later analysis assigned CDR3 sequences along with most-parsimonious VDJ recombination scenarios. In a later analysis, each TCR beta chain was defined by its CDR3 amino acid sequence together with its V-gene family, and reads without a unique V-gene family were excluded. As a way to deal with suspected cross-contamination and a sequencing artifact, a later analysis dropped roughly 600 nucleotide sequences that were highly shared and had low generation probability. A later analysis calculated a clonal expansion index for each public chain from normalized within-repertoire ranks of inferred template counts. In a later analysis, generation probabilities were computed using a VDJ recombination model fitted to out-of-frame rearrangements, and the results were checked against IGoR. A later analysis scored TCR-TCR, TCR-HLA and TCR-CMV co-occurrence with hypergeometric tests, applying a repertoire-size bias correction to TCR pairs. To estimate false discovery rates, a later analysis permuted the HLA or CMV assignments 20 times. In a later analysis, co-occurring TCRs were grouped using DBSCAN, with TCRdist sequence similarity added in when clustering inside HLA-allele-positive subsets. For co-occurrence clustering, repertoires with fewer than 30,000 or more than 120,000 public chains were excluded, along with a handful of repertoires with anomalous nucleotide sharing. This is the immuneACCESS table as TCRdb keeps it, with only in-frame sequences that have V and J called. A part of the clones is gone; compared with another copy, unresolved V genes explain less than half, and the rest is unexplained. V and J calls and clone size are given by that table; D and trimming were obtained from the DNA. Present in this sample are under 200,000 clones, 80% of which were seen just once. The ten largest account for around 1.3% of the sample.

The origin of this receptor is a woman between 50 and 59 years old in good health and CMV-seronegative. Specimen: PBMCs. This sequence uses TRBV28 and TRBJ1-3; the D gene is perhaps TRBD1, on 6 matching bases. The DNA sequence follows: TGTGCCAGCAGGCCTGGACAGCACTCTGGAAACACCATATATTTT. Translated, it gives CASRPGQHSGNTIYF.